This TCR beta chain was retrieved from a study of beta chain features in type 1 diabetes. Study details: In age, gender and cell yields, patients were similar to healthy donors. All samples yielded around 99 million examined sorted cells.

CD45RO/CCR7/CD25/CD127/CD95/CD27 separated CD4+ naive, central memory, regulatory and stem cell-like memory cells by sorting. TCRB transcripts that were expressed got sequenced, as all of the isolated RNA had been reverse transcribed. Sequencing used immunoSEQ multiplex PCR; TCRdb keeps in-frame clones, though not all of them. The repertoire holds about 900,000 clones, with around a sixth as singletons. The TCR comes from a woman aged 18-30 years in good health. Sequenced: naive CD4+ T cells from blood.

CDR3 nucleotides: TGTGCCAGCAGCCAGGGGACAGGGGGACAGCATTTT. As protein: CASSQGTGGQHF. The chain recombines TRBV13 with TRBJ1-5; TRBD1 agrees at 11 bases. CDR3 length: 12 residues. V shed 5 bases, J shed 13 bases, and the junction held 4 bases outside the gene matches. Germline-derived CDR1 and CDR2 are PRHDT and FYEKMQ (reference sequence).